Presented here are 21 T cell receptor beta chains from one specimen sequenced in a study of human thymus T cells. The table came from immunoSEQ multiplex PCR; TCRdb's copy has only in-frame clones and leaves some out. Of some 130,000 clones in the sample, around 94% were seen once. The thymus tissue came from resections taken during corrective heart surgery. Sample: thymus tissue. These receptors came from a boy in the first two years of life with a congenital heart defect but otherwise immunologically healthy.

The chain recombines TRBV16 with TRBJ1-1; TRBD1 aligns across 8 bases. The CDR3 sequence is 22 residues long. J was trimmed by 0 bases and V by 1 base; bases with no gene match: 22. CDR1 and CDR2 (germline): KGHSY, FQNENV. The CDR3 sequence: CASSQLPQNPGGPGVMNTEAFF. In DNA form, the CDR3 reads TGTGCCAGCAGCCAATTGCCCCAGAATCCAGGGGGCCCCGGGGTGATGAACACTGAAGCTTTCTTT.

This chain uses TRBV18 with TRBJ2-5; D remains ambiguous. Trimming left V 6 bases short and J 2 bases short, with 10 bases between. Germline-derived CDR1 and CDR2 are KGHSH and LQKENI. The CDR3 runs 13 residues. The CDR3 loop is CASSLDGQETQYF. The CDR3 bases are TGTGCCAGCTCGCTGGACGGACAAGAGACCCAGTACTTC.

The chain has TRBV28 and TRBJ2-1; the D gene is possibly TRBD2 (6 bases). V dropped 6 bases and J dropped 7 bases, with 16 bases sitting between them. The CDR3 totals 14 residues. Germline CDR1 and CDR2: MDHEN and SYDVKM. The chain's CDR3 is CASRGRLRTNEQFF. CDR3 nucleotide sequence: TGTGCCAGCAGGGGGAGGTTACGAACTAATGAGCAGTTCTTC.

The chain carries TRBV27 and TRBJ2-2, with 8 bases identical to TRBD1. V shed 3 bases, J shed 5 bases, and the junction held 17 bases outside the gene matches. The CDR3 loop spans 19 amino acids. CDR1 and CDR2 from the germline V gene are MNHEY and SMNVEV (reference sequence). As DNA, the CDR3 is TGTGCCAGCAGTTTTATCGGTAGCGGTGGCAGGGGGCGAACCGGGGAGCTGTTTTTT. This gives the protein CASSFIGSGGRGRTGELFF.

CDR3 DNA: TGTGCCAGCAGCCAAGATCAAAACGGGGAGCTGTTTTTT. Translated, it gives CASSQDQNGELFF. The chain is built from TRBV4-2 and TRBJ2-2; D is uncertain. The germline gives CDR1 LGHNA, CDR2 YNFKEQ. The CDR3 runs to 13 residues. V was cut by 0 bases and J by 7 bases, with 6 bases left in between.

The rearrangement joins TRBV29-1 to TRBJ2-3, with 8 bases matching TRBD2. The CDR3 runs 15 residues. V shed 2 bases and J 1 base; nucleotides not matched to a gene: 5. The germline V gene encodes CDR1 SQVTM and CDR2 ANQGSEA. CDR3 residues: CSVEFGRGGTDTQYF. Here the CDR3 DNA reads TGCAGCGTTGAATTTGGGCGGGGGGGCACAGATACGCAGTATTTT.

The chain recombines TRBV20-1 with TRBJ2-5; the D is unclear. The length of the CDR3 is 11 residues. With 7 bases removed from V and 1 base from J, the gap between germline ends came to 7 bases. CDR1 and CDR2 from the germline V gene are DFQATT and SNEGSKA (reference sequence). The chain's CDR3 is CSGRSQETQYF. CDR3 in DNA: TGCAGTGGGCGCTCCCAAGAGACCCAGTACTTC.

This chain connects TRBV15 to TRBJ2-7; possible D gene TRBD1, 6 bases. Trimming cost V 0 bases and J 2 bases, with 11 bases left between them. Germline-derived CDR1 and CDR2 are LNHNV and YYDKDF (reference sequence). The CDR3 contains 15 residues. CDR3: CATSRDPGVAYEQYF. The CDR3 DNA is TGTGCCACCAGCAGAGACCCAGGGGTGGCCTACGAGCAGTACTTC.

This chain connects TRBV27 to TRBJ2-5; 9 positions agree with TRBD1. The junction had 30 bases not matched to a gene; V was cut back by 6 bases and J by 1 base. Germline V CDR1 and CDR2: MNHEY, SMNVEV (reference sequence). CDR3 length: 23 amino acids. The CDR3 DNA is TGTGCCAGCAGCCTTATGCCCCCACCACGGGACAGGGTTGCCCTATCGATCCAAGAGACCCAGTACTTC. This gives the protein CASSLMPPPRDRVALSIQETQYF.

The rearrangement uses TRBV5-1 and TRBJ2-3; 11 bases line up with TRBD1. Germline V lookup: CDR1 SGHRS, CDR2 YFSETQ. This CDR3 region has 16 residues. V gave up 2 bases and J gave up 3 bases; unmatched junction bases: 5. In DNA, the CDR3 is TGCGCCAGCAGCTTCCTCGGGACAGGGGGAACAGATACGCAGTATTTT. Amino acids: CASSFLGTGGTDTQYF.

The chain has TRBV4-3 and TRBJ1-2, with D possibly matching TRBD1 (5 bases). This CDR3 spans 16 amino acids. Germline V lookup: CDR1 LGHNA, CDR2 YSLEER. The V and J ends lost 0 bases and 4 bases respectively, with 15 bases between them. The DNA of the CDR3 is TGCGCCAGCAGCCAAGACTTGTCAGGGCCCCTCTATGGCTACACCTTC. It translates to CASSQDLSGPLYGYTF.

The DNA of the CDR3 is TGTGCCAGCAGCGATCGCATAGCGGGCCCACCCAATGAGCAGTTCTTC. This translates into CASSDRIAGPPNEQFF. The chain has TRBV7-2 and TRBJ2-1; 7 nucleotides align to TRBD2. Germline V gene lookup returns CDR1 SGHTA and CDR2 FQGNSA. Trimming removed 5 bases from V and 6 bases from J; junction bases left unmatched: 13. The CDR3 runs 16 residues.

This chain links TRBV7-2 with TRBJ2-7; D call uncertain. Germline V gives CDR1 SGHTA, CDR2 FQGNSA. V lost 1 base to trimming and J lost 2 bases, with 15 bases between them. CDR3 length equals 16 residues. The CDR3 nucleotides are TGTGCCAGCAGCTTAGAGCCTCGTTCGCCAACCTACGAGCAGTACTTC. Protein: CASSLEPRSPTYEQYF.

This chain uses TRBV27 with TRBJ2-7; maybe TRBD2 (6 bases). The CDR3 loop spans 13 amino acids. Germline CDR1 MNHEY, CDR2 SMNVEV (reference sequence). V lost 4 bases, J lost 0 bases, and 7 bases lay in between. The DNA for the CDR3 is TGTGCCAGCAGTTGGCGGGGCTCCTACGAGCAGTACTTC. Translation gives CASSWRGSYEQYF.

This chain connects TRBV5-6 to TRBJ2-5; 12 bases line up with TRBD1. V lost 4 bases to trimming and J lost 4 bases; unmatched junction nucleotides: 2. The CDR3 contains 14 residues. The germline V gene encodes CDR1 SGHDT and CDR2 YYEEEE. CDR3 loop: CASSGDRGLETQYF. The DNA for the CDR3 is TGTGCCAGCAGCGGGGACAGGGGGCTAGAGACCCAGTACTTC.

The chain is built from TRBV6-1 and TRBJ1-2; TRBD1 agrees at 11 bases. Germline CDR1 MNHNS, CDR2 SASEGT. The CDR3 covers 15 residues. Unmatched junction bases numbered 6, after V lost 5 bases and J lost 4 bases. CDR3 nucleotides: TGTGCCAGCAGTCTGGGACAGGGGGGTACCTATGGCTACACCTTC. This gives the protein CASSLGQGGTYGYTF.

This chain joins TRBV4-1 and TRBJ1-4; unclear D gene. CDR1 and CDR2 (germline): MGHRA, YSYEKL. The length of the CDR3 is 13 residues. V was clipped by 3 bases and J by 13 bases, with 15 bases between them. CDR3 DNA: TGCGCCAGCAGCCAGGATGTACAGCTTGTACTGTTTTTT. It is translated as CASSQDVQLVLFF.

This clone was detected once. This chain links TRBV19 with TRBJ2-1, with D unresolved. The germline gives CDR1 LNHDA, CDR2 SQIVND (reference sequence). This CDR3 comprises 16 residues. V gave up 4 bases and J gave up 0 bases, with 13 bases separating them. The CDR3 reads CASSTRTDSSYNEQFF. The CDR3 DNA sequence: TGTGCCAGTAGTACCCGAACAGATAGCTCCTACAATGAGCAGTTCTTC.

The gene calls are TRBV4-3 and TRBJ1-2; 8 bases match TRBD1. V was pared by 4 bases and J by 3 bases, with 16 bases of the junction left unmatched. The CDR3 has 18 residues. CDR1 is LGHNA and CDR2 is YSLEER in the germline V gene. CDR3 residues: CASSPADIPGQDYYGYTF. The CDR3 nucleotides read TGCGCCAGCAGCCCCGCCGACATTCCGGGACAGGATTACTATGGCTACACCTTC.

V and J are TRBV19 and TRBJ1-5; 10 nucleotides line up with TRBD1. The junction had 5 bases not matched to a gene; V was cut back by 5 bases and J by 7 bases. Germline loops: CDR1 LNHDA, CDR2 SQIVND (reference sequence). The CDR3 runs 14 residues. CDR3 DNA sequence: TGTGCCAGTAGTGGACAGGGGGTTCAGCAGCCCCAGCATTTT. Translation gives CASSGQGVQQPQHF.

The CDR3: CASSLSRDPPSEQYF. In DNA, the CDR3 is TGTGCCAGCAGTTTATCCCGGGACCCTCCATCCGAGCAGTACTTC. The chain has TRBV28 and TRBJ2-7, with D perhaps TRBD1 or TRBD2 (5 bases each). In germline, CDR1 is MDHEN, CDR2 SYDVKM. CDR3 length: 15 amino acids. Trimming shortened V by 1 base and J by 6 bases, and 16 bases separated the two germline ends.